These 21 T cell receptor beta chains were sequenced from one sample in a study of T-cell reconstitution after alpha-beta-depleted transplantation in children. The TCRbeta library incorporated unique molecular identifiers. MiXCR, run by TCRdb on the PCR reads, gives a single entry per CDR3 protein. The table records about 110,000 distinct CDR3 sequences, approximately 6% of them present only once. Specimen: PBMCs, mostly from graft donor cells, collected 360 days after TCRalphabeta/CD19-depleted stem cell transplant. The receptors derive from a male patient aged 2 to 10 who had a stem cell transplant for acute lymphoblastic leukemia, so the T cells may come from the graft donor.

Many counts were recorded for this clonotype. The gene calls are TRBV27 and TRBJ2-7, with TRBD2 as a possible D gene (5 bases). Per germline, CDR1 MNHEY and CDR2 SMNVEV (reference sequence). The CDR3 is made up of 13 amino acids. V gave up 0 bases and J gave up 3 bases, with 6 bases separating them. CDR3 nucleotides: TGTGCCAGCAGTTTATCGACTATCTACGAGCAGTACTTC. Translating gives CASSLSTIYEQYF.

The chain has TRBV6-5 and TRBJ2-7, with D maybe TRBD2 (5 bases). The V gene lost 3 bases and the J gene lost 0 bases, with 15 bases spanning the gap. The CDR3 is 16 amino acids. Germline V CDR1 and CDR2: MNHEY, SVGAGI. CDR3 amino acids: CASSYSLAGSSYEQYF. The CDR3 DNA sequence: TGTGCCAGCAGTTATTCGCTAGCTGGAAGCTCCTACGAGCAGTACTTC.

This clonotype occurred many times. This chain joins TRBV7-9 and TRBJ1-2; no clear D gene. CDR1 and CDR2 from the germline V gene are SEHNR and FQNEAQ (reference sequence). This CDR3 has 17 amino acids. Trimming pared 5 bases from V and 2 bases from J, leaving 21 bases between. The CDR3 protein is CASSLGVVDFRNYGYTF. The DNA of the CDR3 is TGTGCCAGCAGCCTAGGAGTGGTTGATTTTAGAAACTATGGCTACACCTTC. The whole variable domain, remainder taken from reference TRBV7-9 and TRBJ1-2, is DTGVSQNPRHKITKRGQNVTFRCDPISEHNRLYWYRQTLGQGPEFLTYFQNEAQLEKSRLLSDRFSAERPKGSFSTLEIQRTEQGDSAMYLCASSLGVVDFRNYGYTFGSGTRLTVV.

This clonotype was seen repeatedly, ten times or more. The rearrangement uses TRBV7-9 and TRBJ2-1; D not resolved. Germline V CDR1 and CDR2: SEHNR, FQNEAQ (reference sequence). With 0 bases removed from V and 0 bases from J, the gap between germline ends came to 9 bases. The CDR3 contains 16 residues. The CDR3 DNA follows: TGTGCCAGCAGCTTAGCGCAGGCGGCCTCCTACAATGAGCAGTTCTTC. Translating it yields CASSLAQAASYNEQFF. The whole variable domain, remainder taken from reference TRBV7-9 and TRBJ2-1, is DTGVSQNPRHKITKRGQNVTFRCDPISEHNRLYWYRQTLGQGPEFLTYFQNEAQLEKSRLLSDRFSAERPKGSFSTLEIQRTEQGDSAMYLCASSLAQAASYNEQFFGPGTRLTVL.

This clonotype was counted at least ten times. The chain carries TRBV28 and TRBJ1-2; 9 nucleotides align to TRBD1. The CDR3 is made up of 13 amino acids. The V gene end was trimmed by 6 bases and the J gene end by 5 bases; junction bases not matched to a gene: 4. CDR1 is MDHEN and CDR2 is SYDVKM in the germline V gene. DNA of the CDR3: TGTGCCAGCAGACCGGGACAGGGATATGGCTACACCTTC. Encoded protein: CASRPGQGYGYTF.

This clonotype was observed at least ten times. V and J are TRBV25-1 and TRBJ2-2; TRBD2 aligns across 9 bases. CDR1 and CDR2 from the germline V gene are MGHDK and SYGVNS. This CDR3 has 13 amino acids. Unmatched junction bases numbered 3, after V lost 3 bases and J lost 10 bases. In DNA form, the CDR3 reads TGTGCCAGCAGTGAGGCGGGAGGGGAGGAGCTGTTTTTT. Its translation is CASSEAGGEELFF.

This clonotype has a handful of counts. The CDR3 sequence is CASSSMGQGARETQYF. CDR3 nucleotide sequence: TGTGCCAGCAGCTCGATGGGACAGGGGGCTCGGGAGACCCAGTACTTC. The rearrangement links TRBV7-8 to TRBJ2-5; TRBD1 matches at 12 bases. CDR3 size: 16 residues. Per germline, CDR1 SGHVS and CDR2 FQNEAQ. The trim removed 4 bases at V and 5 bases at J, leaving 8 bases unmatched. The complete variable domain, with remaining parts taken from reference TRBV7-8 and TRBJ2-5, reads GAGVSQSPRYKVAKRGQDVALRCDPISGHVSLFWYQQALGQGPEFLTYFQNEAQLDKSGLPSDRFFAERPEGSVSTLKIQRTQQEDSAVYLCASSSMGQGARETQYFGPGTRLLVL.

This clonotype was counted ten times or more. The chain is built from TRBV4-3 and TRBJ2-2, with D perhaps TRBD1 (5 bases). The CDR3 runs 14 residues. Germline CDR1 is LGHNA and CDR2 is YSLEER. V was cut by 4 bases and J by 1 base, with 7 bases left in between. The CDR3 protein is CASSPGQNTGELFF. CDR3 sequence (DNA): TGCGCCAGCAGCCCAGGACAGAACACCGGGGAGCTGTTTTTT.

The rearrangement links TRBV19 to TRBJ1-1, with D uncertain. The V end was cut by 2 bases, the J end by 5 bases, with 12 bases between. The CDR3 spans 14 residues. In germline, CDR1 is LNHDA, CDR2 SQIVND (reference sequence). CDR3 sequence reads: CASSIRGSGTEAFF. CDR3 coding DNA: TGTGCCAGTAGTATAAGAGGAAGCGGGACTGAAGCTTTCTTT.

This clonotype appeared a few times. The chain is built from TRBV7-6 and TRBJ2-1, with 10 bases lining up with TRBD1. The ends lost 1 base at V and 15 bases at J; junction bases unmatched: 3. CDR1 and CDR2 (germline): SGHVS, FNYEAQ. The CDR3 runs to 12 residues. The CDR3 DNA reads as TGTGCCAGCAGCTTAGGTGGGACAGGGGCGTTCTTC. Amino acids: CASSLGGTGAFF. The entire variable domain, with the rest obtained from reference TRBV7-6 and TRBJ2-1, is as follows: GAGVSQSPRYKVTKRGQDVALRCDPISGHVSLYWYRQALGQGPEFLTYFNYEAQQDKSGLPNDRFSAERPEGSISTLTIQRTEQRDSAMYRCASSLGGTGAFFGPGTRLTVL.

This clonotype was observed a few times. This sequence joins TRBV7-9 and TRBJ1-6, with TRBD1 identical over 8 bases. Trimming took 6 bases from V and 6 from J; bases not matched to a gene: 7. The CDR3 contains 15 residues. The germline V gene has CDR1 SEHNR and CDR2 FQNEAQ (reference sequence). The CDR3 loop reads CASRSGGSINSPLHF. CDR3 nucleotides: TGTGCCAGCAGGTCAGGGGGCTCGATTAATTCACCCCTCCACTTT.

This clonotype has more than one count but fewer than ten. This chain joins TRBV19 and TRBJ2-1; 7 bases are a match to TRBD2. The CDR3 is 15 residues long. Germline loops: CDR1 LNHDA, CDR2 SQIVND (reference sequence). V lost 6 bases to trimming and J lost 5 bases; unmatched junction nucleotides: 10. CDR3 sequence (DNA): TGTGCCAGTAGGGAAGAGCGGGGCTTAGACAATGAGCAGTTCTTC. Protein sequence: CASREERGLDNEQFF. Complete variable domain (other parts from reference TRBV19 and TRBJ2-1): DGGITQSPKYLFRKEGQNVTLSCEQNLNHDAMYWYRQDPGQGLRLIYYSQIVNDFQKGDIAEGYSVSREKKESFPLTVTSAQKNPTAFYLCASREERGLDNEQFFGPGTRLTVL.

This clonotype showed up just a few times. The J gene is TRBJ2-3, the V gene TRBV25-1; 9 nucleotides align to TRBD2. Germline values: CDR1 MGHDK, CDR2 SYGVNS. This CDR3 is 20 amino acids long. The trim removed 4 bases at V and 2 bases at J, leaving 19 bases unmatched. The CDR3 nucleotides are TGTGCCAGCAGTGTAAAGGTCCGTTTAGCGGGGGTACCACACACAGATACGCAGTATTTT. Amino acids: CASSVKVRLAGVPHTDTQYF. The variable domain in full, completed from reference TRBV25-1 and TRBJ2-3, reads EADIYQTPRYLVIGTGKKITLECSQTMGHDKMYWYQQDPGMELHLIHYSYGVNSTEKGDLSSESTVSRIRTEHFPLTLESARPSHTSQYLCASSVKVRLAGVPHTDTQYFGPGTRLTVL.

This clonotype appeared many times. In DNA, the CDR3 is TGTGCCAGCAGCTCCGGGACAGGGGGCCCAGAGACCCAGTACTTC. Its protein product is CASSSGTGGPETQYF. The chain employs TRBV7-2 and TRBJ2-5; 12 bases match TRBD1. Looked up from germline, CDR1 is SGHTA and CDR2 is FQGNSA. J gave up 4 bases and V 4 bases, and 4 bases lay outside the gene matches. The CDR3 is 15 residues long. Looking up the rest from reference TRBV7-2 and TRBJ2-5 gives the full variable domain: GAGVSQSPSNKVTEKGKDVELRCDPISGHTALYWYRQSLGQGLEFLIYFQGNSAPDKSGLPSDRFSAERTGGSVSTLTIQRTQQEDSAVYLCASSSGTGGPETQYFGPGTRLLVL.

This clonotype was counted a few times. V is TRBV2 and J is TRBJ1-2, with D possibly TRBD1 on 5 matching bases. The germline gives CDR1 SNHLY, CDR2 FYNNEI. Between the trimmed V and J ends, which lost 6 bases and 7 bases, there was a span of 9 bases. This CDR3 has 11 amino acids. CDR3 amino acids: CASRGRLGYTF. The DNA of the CDR3 is TGTGCCAGCAGGGGACGTCTTGGCTACACCTTC.

The table lists this clonotype with a few counts. The chain couples TRBV14 to TRBJ1-1; D gene ambiguous. The V end was cut by 4 bases, the J end by 0 bases, with 15 bases between. Germline CDR1 SGHDN, CDR2 FVKESK. CDR3 length: 16 amino acids. This CDR3 reads CASSPHREGMNTEAFF. The CDR3 bases are TGTGCCAGCAGCCCCCATAGGGAGGGTATGAACACTGAAGCTTTCTTT.

There are many counts of this clonotype. V usage is TRBV13 and J usage is TRBJ2-6; D possibly matches TRBD1 or TRBD2 (5 bases each). Germline V gene sequence: CDR1 PRHDT, CDR2 FYEKMQ (reference sequence). Trimming pared 1 base from V and 1 base from J, leaving 8 bases between. The CDR3 contains 16 residues. This CDR3 is CASSLVRGSGANVLTF. In DNA, the CDR3 is TGTGCCAGCAGCTTAGTGAGGGGATCTGGGGCCAACGTCCTGACTTTC.

This clonotype showed up just a few times. V gene TRBV7-9 combines with J gene TRBJ2-7; perhaps D is TRBD1 or TRBD2 (5 bases each). The germline V gene encodes CDR1 SEHNR and CDR2 FQNEAQ (reference sequence). V lost 1 base to trimming and J lost 4 bases, with 11 bases between them. The CDR3 has 14 residues. The CDR3 loop is CASSLDGTRYEQYF. For the CDR3, the DNA is TGTGCCAGCAGCTTAGATGGGACCAGATACGAGCAGTACTTC.

This clonotype was seen repeatedly, ten times or more. The genes are TRBV12-3 or TRBV12-4 and TRBJ1-1; TRBD1 might be the D (5 bases). The CDR3 extends over 15 amino acids. V shed 4 bases and J shed 3 bases, with 15 bases lying between them. The CDR3 DNA is TGTGCCAGCAGTTCCGACAGATTTAGGGACACTGAAGCTTTCTTT. Translation gives CASSSDRFRDTEAFF.

This clonotype was recorded many times. The J gene is TRBJ1-1, the V gene TRBV6-2 or TRBV6-3; D is possibly TRBD1 (5 bases). CDR1 and CDR2 (germline): MNHEY, SVGEGT. The CDR3 length is 13 residues. Between the trimmed V and J ends, which lost 8 bases and 6 bases, there was a span of 16 bases. DNA for the CDR3: TGTGCCAGCCGCATGACAGCATACGCTGAAGCTTTCTTT. This codes for CASRMTAYAEAFF.

Many counts were recorded for this clonotype. This chain uses TRBV9 with TRBJ2-2, with a tentative D call TRBD2 (5 bases). CDR3 length equals 13 residues. The germline V gene encodes CDR1 SGDLS and CDR2 YYNGEE. Deletions cut 6 bases from V and 6 bases from J, with 12 bases between. Here the CDR3 DNA reads TGTGCCAGCAATACGAAGGGAGCCGGGGAGCTGTTTTTT. Its translation: CASNTKGAGELFF.